The clone carrying this T cell receptor (beta chain) was seen only a few times. Construction of the TCRbeta library involved unique molecular identifiers. TCRdb itself ran the PCR reads through MiXCR, one entry per CDR3 protein. The table records 420,000 or so distinct CDR3 sequences, about 11% of them present only once. This CDR3 is built from 16 residues. Germline loops: CDR1 SQVTM, CDR2 ANQGSEA. V gave up 5 bases and J gave up 1 base; unmatched junction bases: 8. The data were taken from a study of T-cell reconstitution after alpha-beta-depleted transplantation in children. This TCR came from a human donor who donated a stem cell graft to a child with acute myeloid leukemia. This chain joins TRBV29-1 and TRBJ2-5, with 12 bases lining up with TRBD2. The sequencing here drew on PBMCs from the stem cell graft donor, taken from the stem cell graft. The CDR3 protein is CSVKKGLAGSQETQYF. The CDR3 bases are TGCAGCGTTAAAAAGGGACTAGCGGGCTCCCAAGAGACCCAGTACTTC.